The 10 T cell receptor beta chains below were found in one sample sequenced in a study of T cell responses to AZD1222 COVID-19 vaccine. TCRdb keeps only in-frame clones here, not all; method: immunoSEQ multiplex PCR. The sample records under 130,000 clones, roughly 90% being singletons. This specimen was peripheral blood, taken on day 0 of AZD1222 vaccination. Receptors originate from an adult in good health.

This clone was detected only once. The genes are TRBV9 and TRBJ1-2, with TRBD1 matching over 11 bases. The CDR3 contains 17 residues. J lost 4 bases, V lost 3 bases, and 11 bases had no gene match. The V gene's germline CDR1 is SGDLS and CDR2 YYNGEE. Here the CDR3 DNA reads TGTGCCAGCAGCGGGCGGACAGGGGGCGATACTTTCTATGGCTACACCTTC. Protein product: CASSGRTGGDTFYGYTF.

This chain connects TRBV11-2 to TRBJ1-6; no clear D. CDR3 length: 13 residues. Germline-derived CDR1 and CDR2 are SGHAT and FQNNGV. The germline V and J ends were trimmed by 6 bases and 9 bases, with 12 bases remaining between them. CDR3 nucleotides: TGTGCCAGCAGTCATGACCCTGCTTCACCCCTCCACTTT. This translates into CASSHDPASPLHF.

The chain is built from TRBV19 and TRBJ1-5; a weak D match, TRBD1 (5 bases). Trimming took 3 bases from V and 8 from J, leaving 17 bases between them. Germline lookup yields CDR1 LNHDA and CDR2 SQIVND (reference sequence). The CDR3 is 15 amino acids. The CDR3 loop is CASSISPGTLKPQHF. The CDR3 DNA sequence: TGTGCCAGTAGTATCTCTCCGGGGACTTTAAAGCCCCAGCATTTT.

The CDR3 region is CASSYIQGSSYEQYF. Written as DNA, the CDR3 is TGTGCCAGCAGTTACATCCAGGGGAGCTCCTACGAGCAGTACTTC. This sequence joins TRBV6-5 and TRBJ2-7, with a possible D match to TRBD1 (6 bases). The CDR3 has 15 amino acids. Trimming stripped 2 bases from V and 0 bases from J, with 11 bases between. Germline CDR1 is MNHEY and CDR2 is SVGAGI.

The V and J genes are TRBV2 and TRBJ1-2; no firm D call. Germline assignment: CDR1 SNHLY and CDR2 FYNNEI. V lost 2 bases to trimming and J lost 10 bases, with 11 bases between them. The CDR3 runs to 12 residues. The CDR3 region has the DNA TGTGCCAGCAGTGAAATTATTGTGGACTACACCTTC. Residues: CASSEIIVDYTF. The full variable domain, its missing parts supplied by reference TRBV2 and TRBJ1-2, is EPEVTQTPSHQVTQMGQEVILRCVPISNHLYFYWYRQILGQKVEFLVSFYNNEISEKSEIFDDQFSVERPDGSNFTLKIRSTKLEDSAMYFCASSEIIVDYTFGSGTRLTVV.

The chain recombines TRBV19 with TRBJ1-2, with 9 bases lining up with TRBD1. V lost 2 bases, J lost 9 bases, and 10 bases stayed unmatched. CDR3 length: 15 amino acids. The germline V gene encodes CDR1 LNHDA and CDR2 SQIVND (reference sequence). This chain's CDR3 is CASSILGQGDLRYTF. The CDR3 bases are TGTGCCAGTAGTATATTGGGACAGGGTGACCTGCGCTACACCTTC.

This chain uses TRBV27 with TRBJ1-6, with TRBD1 identical over 7 bases. The CDR3 is 18 residues long. Germline CDR1 and CDR2: MNHEY and SMNVEV (reference sequence). V gave up 5 bases and J gave up 5 bases; unmatched junction bases: 15. The CDR3 DNA reads as TGTGCCAGCAGTCCCCGACAGGGTTTTATCTTTAATAATTCACCCCTCCACTTT. Translation gives CASSPRQGFIFNNSPLHF.

This chain connects TRBV5-6 to TRBJ1-1; maybe TRBD1 (5 bases). This CDR3 is 12 amino acids long. Trimming shortened V by 4 bases and J by 12 bases, and 16 bases separated the two germline ends. Germline V gives CDR1 SGHDT, CDR2 YYEEEE. CDR3 protein: CASSRGVLGPFF. The CDR3 bases are TGTGCCAGCAGCCGGGGCGTCCTGGGGCCTTTCTTT.

The chain links TRBV10-3 to TRBJ2-7; D is unclear. From germline, CDR1 is ENHRY and CDR2 SYGVKD. Trimming left V 10 bases short and J 0 bases short, with 16 bases between. This CDR3 has 14 residues. The DNA of the CDR3 is TGTGCCAAAAACCCGACGATCCTCTCCTACGAGCAGTACTTC. Its translation: CAKNPTILSYEQYF.

The chain is built from TRBV29-1 and TRBJ2-2; 7 nucleotides align to TRBD2. The CDR3 loop spans 13 amino acids. V lost 7 bases to trimming and J lost 7 bases; unmatched junction nucleotides: 9. CDR1 is SQVTM and CDR2 is ANQGSEA in the germline V gene. DNA for the CDR3: TGCAGCGCCACGATCGGGAGGATCGGGGAGCTGTTTTTT. Its protein is CSATIGRIGELFF.